This TCR beta chain stems from a study of blood T cell repertoires in COVID-19. Looking at the study overall: Both acute and convalescent COVID-19 samples were obtained from the United States, Italy and Spain.

Cohorts were based on clinical histories the participants reported. Within 2 weeks before study entry, exposed participants met a COVID-19 case. There are 18 residues in the CDR3. Germline V gene lookup returns CDR1 LGHDT and CDR2 YNNKEL (reference sequence). The V segment lost 7 bases and the J segment 2 bases; nucleotides outside the gene matches: 17. The method was immunoSEQ multiplex PCR; TCRdb's version includes in-frame clones alone and lacks a portion of them. There are 290,000 or so clones in the sample; roughly four fifths occur only once, and approximately 5% lies in the top ten. V is TRBV3-1 (or the pseudogene TRBV3-2) and J is TRBJ2-5; 9 bases are shared with TRBD1. Material: PBMCs or T cells enriched from blood (not recorded which). This sequence was found in a man in his forties or fifties who had been exposed to COVID-19. CDR3 bases: TGTGCCAGCACCCGCTCGGACAGGGGAATACCACAGCAAGAGACCCAGTACTTC. Protein sequence: CASTRSDRGIPQQETQYF.